This entry lists 18 T cell receptor beta chains sequenced from one sample in a study of control samples from healthy donors and cancer patients. Here immunoSEQ multiplex PCR was the method, and the copy in TCRdb shows in-frame clones only, minus some. The sample includes about 120,000 clones, more than 75% seen only once; the top ten take 12%. The sequencing sample was made of blood. The receptors come from a man younger than 40 in good health.

This clone was recorded only once. This chain connects TRBV7-8 to TRBJ1-2; D not resolved. The CDR3 runs to 14 residues. Germline assignment: CDR1 SGHVS and CDR2 FQNEAQ. Trimming left V 1 base short and J 4 bases short, with 10 bases between. The CDR3 nucleotides read TGTGCCAGCAGCTTAGAGGCAGGCCCCTATGGCTACACCTTC. It yields the protein CASSLEAGPYGYTF.

V is TRBV7-3 and J is TRBJ2-1, with 11 bases matching TRBD2. Germline V gene lookup returns CDR1 SGHTA and CDR2 FQGTGA. The CDR3 covers 16 residues. V lost 6 bases and J lost 5; bases outside the gene matches: 9. The CDR3 loop reads CASRAVSGGADNEQFF. In nucleotides, the CDR3 is TGTGCCAGCAGAGCCGTTAGCGGGGGGGCCGACAATGAGCAGTTCTTC.

This chain links TRBV27 with TRBJ1-2, with 11 nucleotides matching TRBD1. Germline V lookup: CDR1 MNHEY, CDR2 SMNVEV (reference sequence). The trim removed 4 bases at V and 3 bases at J, leaving 1 base unmatched. The CDR3 runs 14 residues. The CDR3 loop reads CASSWTGGDYGYTF. For the CDR3, the DNA is TGTGCCAGCAGTTGGACAGGGGGCGACTATGGCTACACCTTC.

This clone was observed a single time. The chain couples TRBV5-1 to TRBJ1-1; 8 bases match TRBD1. The trim removed 3 bases at V and 4 bases at J, leaving 8 bases unmatched. CDR1 and CDR2 from the germline V gene are SGHRS and YFSETQ. This CDR3 contains 15 residues. DNA for the CDR3: TGCGCCAGCAGCTGGACGGACAGGGCTCTCACTGAAGCTTTCTTT. As protein: CASSWTDRALTEAFF. The whole variable domain, filled in from reference TRBV5-1 and TRBJ1-1, reads KAGVTQTPRYLIKTRGQQVTLSCSPISGHRSVSWYQQTPGQGLQFLFEYFSETQRNKGNFPGRFSGRQFSNSRSEMNVSTLELGDSALYLCASSWTDRALTEAFFGQGTRLTVV.

This chain connects TRBV12-3 or TRBV12-4 to TRBJ1-2, with D unclear. The CDR3 totals 13 residues. V lost 8 bases, J lost 8 bases, and 18 bases lay in between. CDR3 DNA: TGTGCCAGCGACGTCCGGGCCTCGGGAGGCTACACCTTC. Its protein product is CASDVRASGGYTF.

The chain carries TRBV6-1 and TRBJ2-3; D unresolved. Trimming cost V 2 bases and J 2 bases, with 11 bases left between them. Germline V gene lookup returns CDR1 MNHNS and CDR2 SASEGT. This CDR3 is 15 amino acids long. CDR3 DNA: TGTGCCAGCAGTGAACTTAACAGTTCCACAGATACGCAGTATTTT. This codes for CASSELNSSTDTQYF.

V is TRBV12-3 or TRBV12-4 and J is TRBJ1-4; D ambiguous. The CDR3 is made up of 13 amino acids. Trimming cost V 2 bases and J 7 bases, with 8 bases left between them. CDR3 coding DNA: TGTGCCAGCAGTTTAAGCACCATTGAAAAACTGTTTTTT. Translating gives CASSLSTIEKLFF.

This clone was recorded once. The genes are TRBV6-5 and TRBJ2-1; TRBD2 might be the D (5 bases). V shed 0 bases and J shed 7 bases, with 7 bases lying between them. This CDR3 has 13 residues. Germline CDR1 is MNHEY and CDR2 is SVGAGI. CDR3 region: CASSYSTGNEQFF. The CDR3 bases are TGTGCCAGCAGTTACTCGACGGGAAATGAGCAGTTCTTC.

As DNA, the CDR3 is TGCGCCAGCAGTGTGGGGGTAGGAGGCGGCTACACCTTC. This translates into CASSVGVGGGYTF. The V and J genes are TRBV10-2 and TRBJ1-2, with D perhaps TRBD1 (5 bases). CDR1 and CDR2 from the germline V gene are WSHSY and SAAADI. The V and J ends lost 4 bases and 8 bases respectively, with 14 bases between them. This CDR3 has 13 amino acids.

The V call is TRBV2, the J call TRBJ2-2; D is unresolved. V was trimmed by 1 base and J by 0 bases, leaving 6 bases between them. This CDR3 is built from 15 residues. CDR1 is SNHLY, CDR2 FYNNEI, per germline. The CDR3 DNA sequence: TGTGCCAGCAGTGAAGAAAGTGCGAACACCGGGGAGCTGTTTTTT. Translation: CASSEESANTGELFF. Full variable domain (outside the CDR3, taken from reference TRBV2 and TRBJ2-2): EPEVTQTPSHQVTQMGQEVILRCVPISNHLYFYWYRQILGQKVEFLVSFYNNEISEKSEIFDDQFSVERPDGSNFTLKIRSTKLEDSAMYFCASSEESANTGELFFGEGSRLTVL.

V is TRBV5-8 and J is TRBJ1-1; 7 positions match TRBD1. The germline V gene has CDR1 SGHTS and CDR2 YDEGEE. This CDR3 contains 14 residues. V shed 3 bases and J 4 bases; nucleotides not matched to a gene: 6. For the CDR3, the DNA is TGTGCCAGCAGCTACGGACAGGCTTCCACTGAAGCTTTCTTT. Protein: CASSYGQASTEAFF. The full variable domain, rest sourced from reference TRBV5-8 and TRBJ1-1, is EAGVTQSPTHLIKTRGQQATLRCSPISGHTSVYWYQQALGLGLQFLLWYDEGEERNRGNFPPRFSGRQFPNYSSELNVNALELEDSALYLCASSYGQASTEAFFGQGTRLTVV.

The V and J genes are TRBV19 and TRBJ2-5, with TRBD1 identical over 7 bases. The germline V gene encodes CDR1 LNHDA and CDR2 SQIVND (reference sequence). This CDR3 spans 14 amino acids. With V trimmed by 3 bases and J by 5 bases, 6 bases remained unmatched. The CDR3 nucleotides are TGTGCCAGTAGTATTGGACAGGTTGAGGAGACCCAGTACTTC. It translates to CASSIGQVEETQYF.

There are a few counts of this clone. This chain links TRBV5-4 with TRBJ1-2, with D tentatively TRBD1 (5 bases). The CDR3 extends over 13 amino acids. Germline V gene sequence: CDR1 SGHNT, CDR2 YYREEE (reference sequence). The V gene lost 8 bases and the J gene lost 4 bases, with 15 bases spanning the gap. The DNA of the CDR3 is TGTGCCAGTAGGGTTGGGGGGTCCTATGGCTACACCTTC. This gives the protein CASRVGGSYGYTF.

The chain couples TRBV11-3 to TRBJ2-2; D possibly corresponds to TRBD1 (6 bases). The CDR3 consists of 16 residues. Germline loops: CDR1 SGHNT, CDR2 YENEEA. V was pared by 3 bases and J by 0 bases, with 11 bases between. The CDR3 sequence is CASSFLGTPNTGELFF. CDR3 sequence (DNA): TGTGCCAGCAGCTTCCTCGGGACACCGAACACCGGGGAGCTGTTTTTT.

The sample holds one count of this clone. V is TRBV2 and J is TRBJ2-1, with a possible D match to TRBD2 (6 bases). CDR3 length: 15 amino acids. CDR1 SNHLY and CDR2 FYNNEI come from the germline V gene. Trimming pared 8 bases from V and 4 bases from J, leaving 18 bases between. CDR3 sequence (DNA): TGTGCCAGCGGGGCCCTGGCGGGGCTGTACAATGAGCAGTTCTTC. Translating it yields CASGALAGLYNEQFF.

The chain links TRBV2 to TRBJ2-7, with 8 bases fitting TRBD2. Trimming removed 2 bases from V and 2 bases from J; junction bases left unmatched: 8. This CDR3 contains 16 residues. The germline gives CDR1 SNHLY, CDR2 FYNNEI. The CDR3 coding sequence is TGTGCCAGCAGTGAAATGGAAGCGGGGGAACCCTACGAGCAGTACTTC. The encoded protein is CASSEMEAGEPYEQYF.

V is TRBV23-1 and J is TRBJ1-5; D unresolved. TRBV23-1 has ORF status, its function being uncertain. The germline V and J ends were trimmed by 4 bases and 2 bases, with 9 bases remaining between them. The length of the CDR3 is 14 residues. The CDR3 coding sequence is TGCGCCAGCAGTCTGTGGGCGGGCAATCAGCCCCAGCATTTT. It encodes CASSLWAGNQPQHF.

The V and J genes are TRBV7-2 and TRBJ2-7; 9 bases align to TRBD1. The CDR3 is made up of 15 amino acids. V dropped 2 bases and J dropped 0; count of bases not matched to a gene: 2. CDR1 SGHTA and CDR2 FQGNSA come from the germline V gene. CDR3 in amino acids: CASSLKTGGSYEQYF. The CDR3 nucleotides read TGTGCCAGCAGCTTAAAGACAGGGGGCTCCTACGAGCAGTACTTC.